This TCR beta chain was captured in a study of CXCR3-negative and CXCR3-positive naive CD8 T cells. Overall study: The study obtained 130 million to 150 million TRB reads, about 1.5 +/- 0.3 million per library.

Germline CDR1 and CDR2: SGHAT and FQNNGV. The CDR3 length is 15 residues. Study results and caveats: Similar TRBV-TRBJ usage characterized naive CXCR3-negative and CXCR3-positive cells; memory cells differed. TRB CDR3s of CXCR3-positive naive cells were more hydrophobic than those of CXCR3-negative naive cells.

Details on this clonotype: Its target is unknown.

Libraries were UMI-labeled 5' RACE TRB cDNA. Reprocessing the 5' RACE reads, TCRdb reports a single entry for every CDR3 protein and omits DNA. Listed are about 120,000 distinct CDR3 sequences; around 0.38% falls within the top ten. All CD8+ T cell subsets were sorted in triplicate at hundreds of thousands of cells each. Naive CD8+ T cells displayed a CD45RO-CCR7+CD27+CD95- phenotype. The material sequenced was naive CXCR3+ CD8+ T cells from blood. Regarding subset: CD45RO-CCR7+CD27+CD95- naive CD8+ T cells expressing CXCR3 (TNR3+). The V gene is TRBV11-2, the J gene TRBJ2-7; TCRdb outputs TRBD2, but without DNA this stays unchecked. This clonotype was obtained from a human donor in good health. Some clones in this sample may be carry-over from other donors' samples. This CDR3 is CASSHRLAGDYEQYF.